A single sample gave rise to the 27 T cell receptor beta chains below, sequenced in a study of graft-versus-host responses after intestinal transplantation. Their target antigens are unknown. TCRdb keeps only in-frame clones here, not all; method: immunoSEQ multiplex PCR. The profile covers about 100,000 clones, with around 91% appearing a single time and roughly 0.17% taken by the ten largest. The sequenced sample was unstimulated CD4+ T cells sorted from spleen or lymph node cells, obtained before transplant. The receptor source for this set is a human donor who was the organ donor for an intestinal transplant.

The chain uses TRBV5-4 and TRBJ2-1; TRBD1 agrees at 9 bases. The CDR3 extends over 16 amino acids. Trimming removed 0 bases from V and 6 bases from J; junction bases left unmatched: 7. Germline CDR1 and CDR2: SGHNT and YYREEE (reference sequence). The CDR3 DNA is TGTGCCAGCAGCTTGGGGGTTGGGACAGGGATCAATGAGCAGTTCTTC. Its translation is CASSLGVGTGINEQFF.

This chain connects TRBV4-1 to TRBJ2-1, with D uncertain. The CDR3 is 15 residues long. The germline V and J ends were trimmed by 3 bases and 7 bases, with 16 bases remaining between them. Germline V gene lookup returns CDR1 MGHRA and CDR2 YSYEKL. The CDR3 DNA sequence: TGCGCCAGCAGCCACCCTCGACTGATGGGTAATGAGCAGTTCTTC. Protein: CASSHPRLMGNEQFF.

The V gene is TRBV4-1, the J gene TRBJ2-3, with D possibly being TRBD2 (6 bases). The V gene lost 4 bases and the J gene lost 0 bases, with 14 bases spanning the gap. Germline assignment: CDR1 MGHRA and CDR2 YSYEKL. This CDR3 has 16 residues. The CDR3 sequence: CASSPKTSSSTDTQYF. The CDR3 DNA reads as TGCGCCAGCAGCCCCAAGACTAGTTCCAGCACAGATACGCAGTATTTT.

The chain links TRBV7-9 to TRBJ1-2, with a tentative D call TRBD1 (6 bases). V was clipped by 1 base and J by 3 bases, with 9 bases between them. The CDR3 totals 14 residues. Germline values: CDR1 SEHNR, CDR2 FQNEAQ (reference sequence). CDR3 DNA sequence: TGTGCCAGCAGCTTAGGGTCAGGGGACTATGGCTACACCTTC. Translating gives CASSLGSGDYGYTF.

The gene calls are TRBV9 and TRBJ2-5, with D possibly TRBD1 on 6 matching bases. The CDR3 sequence is 16 residues long. Looked up from germline, CDR1 is SGDLS and CDR2 is YYNGEE. V dropped 0 bases and J dropped 4 bases, with 16 bases sitting between them. The CDR3 DNA sequence: TGTGCCAGCAGCGTAGATCCAGGGGCCGCCGGAGAGACCCAGTACTTC. The encoded protein is CASSVDPGAAGETQYF.

CDR3 loop: CASSFTSGASYNEQFF. The CDR3, as DNA: TGTGCCAGCAGCTTTACTAGCGGTGCCTCCTACAATGAGCAGTTCTTC. V and J are TRBV7-6 and TRBJ2-1; 8 bases fit TRBD2. This CDR3 has 16 residues. V lost 3 bases, J lost 0 bases, and 4 bases stayed unmatched. Germline CDR1 is SGHVS and CDR2 is FNYEAQ.

The chain is built from TRBV9 and TRBJ2-7; 13 bases are a match to TRBD2. J lost 7 bases, V lost 4 bases, and 5 bases had no gene match. The CDR3 extends over 14 amino acids. Germline V gene lookup returns CDR1 SGDLS and CDR2 YYNGEE. The CDR3 reads CASSRTSGGREQYF. In nucleotides, the CDR3 is TGTGCCAGCAGCAGGACTAGCGGGGGCAGGGAGCAGTACTTC.

This rearrangement joins TRBV14 to TRBJ1-5, with 9 bases lining up with TRBD1. J lost 4 bases, V lost 0 bases, and 7 bases had no gene match. This CDR3 has 17 amino acids. Germline CDR1 is SGHDN and CDR2 is FVKESK. DNA of the CDR3: TGTGCCAGCAGCCAAGATAAAAACAGGGGGCCTAATCAGCCCCAGCATTTT. Protein sequence: CASSQDKNRGPNQPQHF.

This rearrangement joins TRBV27 to TRBJ2-3; 7 bases are a match to TRBD1. The CDR3 length is 13 residues. V lost 5 bases and J lost 4; bases outside the gene matches: 3. CDR1 is MNHEY and CDR2 is SMNVEV in the germline V gene (reference sequence). The CDR3 loop reads CASSVQGSDTQYF. CDR3 sequence (DNA): TGTGCCAGCAGTGTACAGGGGTCAGATACGCAGTATTTT.

This clone was observed a single time. The rearrangement joins TRBV7-2 to TRBJ2-4; 12 bases map to TRBD2. The CDR3 length is 17 residues. The J segment lost 1 base and the V segment lost 6 bases, leaving 7 bases of the junction unmatched. Germline-derived CDR1 and CDR2 are SGHTA and FQGNSA. This CDR3 is CASSSSGGAGAKNIQYF. CDR3 DNA: TGTGCCAGCAGTTCTAGCGGGGGGGCCGGGGCCAAAAACATTCAGTACTTC.

The V and J genes are TRBV9 and TRBJ1-1; the D gene is possibly TRBD1 (5 bases). The CDR3 runs to 15 residues. Germline CDR1 reads SGDLS; CDR2 reads YYNGEE. The V gene lost 3 bases and the J gene lost 4 bases, with 16 bases spanning the gap. CDR3 region: CASSGGGGWATEAFF. CDR3 in DNA: TGTGCCAGCAGCGGGGGGGGAGGATGGGCCACTGAAGCTTTCTTT.

The V gene is TRBV11-2, the J gene TRBJ1-2; D ambiguous. V shed 0 bases and J shed 7 bases, with 12 bases lying between them. Germline CDR1 is SGHAT and CDR2 is FQNNGV. This CDR3 has 14 residues. CDR3 region: CASSLDRRRGGYTF. CDR3 DNA sequence: TGTGCCAGCAGCTTAGATAGGAGACGGGGTGGCTACACCTTC. Looking up the rest from reference TRBV11-2 and TRBJ1-2 gives the full variable domain: EAGVAQSPRYKIIEKRQSVAFWCNPISGHATLYWYQQILGQGPKLLIQFQNNGVVDDSQLPKDRFSAERLKGVDSTLKIQPAKLEDSAVYLCASSLDRRRGGYTFGSGTRLTVV.

The count of this clone is one. This chain connects TRBV19 to TRBJ2-3, with TRBD1 matching over 8 bases. Trimming cost V 1 base and J 1 base; bases outside gene matches: 4. From germline, CDR1 is LNHDA and CDR2 SQIVND (reference sequence). The CDR3 is 16 amino acids. CDR3 nucleotides: TGTGCCAGTAGTATAGCCCTGGGACAGGGCACAGATACGCAGTATTTT. It encodes CASSIALGQGTDTQYF. The whole variable domain, remainder taken from reference TRBV19 and TRBJ2-3, is DGGITQSPKYLFRKEGQNVTLSCEQNLNHDAMYWYRQDPGQGLRLIYYSQIVNDFQKGDIAEGYSVSREKKESFPLTVTSAQKNPTAFYLCASSIALGQGTDTQYFGPGTRLTVL.

The chain recombines TRBV19 with TRBJ1-5; weak D call: TRBD1 (5 bases). There are 18 residues in the CDR3. Germline-derived CDR1 and CDR2 are LNHDA and SQIVND (reference sequence). V shed 3 bases and J shed 5 bases, with 23 bases lying between them. CDR3 protein: CASSMGWARYQGDQPQHF. CDR3 nucleotides: TGTGCCAGTAGTATGGGGTGGGCCCGCTACCAAGGGGATCAGCCCCAGCATTTT.

This chain uses TRBV6-5 with TRBJ2-4; D is perhaps TRBD1 (6 bases). Per germline, CDR1 MNHEY and CDR2 SVGAGI. CDR3 length equals 16 residues. V gave up 0 bases and J gave up 0 bases, with 9 bases separating them. Here the CDR3 DNA reads TGTGCCAGCAGTTACTCGGGGGCGCGAGCCAAAAACATTCAGTACTTC. Protein product: CASSYSGARAKNIQYF.

The chain combines TRBV4-3 with TRBJ2-3, with D perhaps TRBD2 (7 bases). V was pared by 0 bases and J by 8 bases, with 15 bases between. The CDR3 is made up of 15 amino acids. Germline CDR1 is LGHNA and CDR2 is YSLEER. CDR3 loop: CASSQEQGWGGTQYF. CDR3 coding DNA: TGCGCCAGCAGCCAAGAACAGGGCTGGGGGGGTACGCAGTATTTT.

This chain connects TRBV6-5 to TRBJ2-1, with 9 bases identical to TRBD2. This CDR3 is built from 14 residues. V shed 8 bases, J shed 7 bases, and the junction held 9 bases outside the gene matches. Germline V lookup: CDR1 MNHEY, CDR2 SVGAGI. The CDR3 reads CASESSGEWNEQFF. In DNA, the CDR3 is TGTGCCAGCGAGTCTAGCGGGGAATGGAATGAGCAGTTCTTC.

The rearrangement links TRBV6-1 to TRBJ1-1; 8 positions agree with TRBD1. Germline V gene lookup returns CDR1 MNHNS and CDR2 SASEGT. After removal of 4 bases from V and 1 base from J, the junction contained 5 bases not matched to a gene. The CDR3 length is 15 residues. In DNA form, the CDR3 reads TGTGCCAGCAGTGGAGGACAGGGAACGAACACTGAAGCTTTCTTT. This sequence encodes CASSGGQGTNTEAFF.

The gene calls are TRBV4-2 and TRBJ2-7, with a possible D match to TRBD1 (6 bases). The CDR3 sequence is 16 residues long. From germline, CDR1 is LGHNA and CDR2 YNFKEQ. Trimming shortened V by 0 bases and J by 4 bases, and 16 bases separated the two germline ends. The CDR3 sequence: CASSQDLGGRRYEQYF. In nucleotides, the CDR3 is TGTGCCAGCAGCCAAGATCTTGGGGGCAGGAGATACGAGCAGTACTTC.

The chain employs TRBV11-2 and TRBJ1-5; 10 bases fit TRBD1. Per the germline V gene, CDR1 is SGHAT and CDR2 is FQNNGV. This CDR3 region has 17 residues. With V trimmed by 1 base and J by 3 bases, 6 bases remained unmatched. Here the CDR3 DNA reads TGTGCCAGCAGCTTAGGACCGGGACAGGGGACCAATCAGCCCCAGCATTTT. It yields the protein CASSLGPGQGTNQPQHF.

The V gene is TRBV11-2, the J gene TRBJ1-1, with a possible D match to TRBD1 (5 bases). Trimming left V 5 bases short and J 0 bases short, with 16 bases between. The CDR3 is 16 residues long. CDR1 is SGHAT and CDR2 is FQNNGV in the germline V gene. CDR3 bases: TGTGCCAGCAGCCTCGCGGGGGGACGGATGAACACTGAAGCTTTCTTT. This translates into CASSLAGGRMNTEAFF.

V is TRBV20-1 and J is TRBJ1-2; D is undetermined. Germline CDR1 and CDR2: DFQATT and SNEGSKA (reference sequence). The CDR3 has 11 amino acids. The V and J ends lost 6 bases and 8 bases respectively, with 13 bases between them. CDR3 amino acids: CSATYGGGYTF. The DNA of the CDR3 is TGCAGTGCAACCTACGGAGGGGGCTACACCTTC.

The chain links TRBV18 to TRBJ2-3; TRBD2 agrees at 11 bases. Trimming took 0 bases from V and 0 from J; bases not matched to a gene: 5. The CDR3 extends over 18 amino acids. Per the germline V gene, CDR1 is KGHSH and CDR2 is LQKENI. This chain's CDR3 is CASSPPTSGVSSTDTQYF. The DNA of the CDR3 is TGTGCCAGCTCACCACCGACTAGCGGGGTTTCTAGCACAGATACGCAGTATTTT.

This chain uses TRBV9 with TRBJ2-3; 8 positions match TRBD2. CDR1 SGDLS and CDR2 YYNGEE come from the germline V gene. After removal of 4 bases from V and 3 bases from J, the junction contained 7 bases not matched to a gene. CDR3 length: 15 amino acids. CDR3 in DNA: TGTGCCAGCAGCCCACGGGGGGGTAGTACAGATACGCAGTATTTT. It specifies CASSPRGGSTDTQYF.

The table lists this clone with a count of one. The chain uses TRBV19 and TRBJ2-4; 12 bases fit TRBD2. After removal of 4 bases from V and 0 bases from J, the junction contained 7 bases not matched to a gene. The CDR3 length is 18 residues. Germline loops: CDR1 LNHDA, CDR2 SQIVND (reference sequence). CDR3 DNA sequence: TGTGCCAGTAGTAAGGGACTAGCGGGCTTACTAGCCAAAAACATTCAGTACTTC. It specifies CASSKGLAGLLAKNIQYF.

This clone came up once. This sequence joins TRBV27 and TRBJ2-1; 9 bases fit TRBD1. The CDR3 spans 15 residues. Germline V gene data show CDR1 as MNHEY and CDR2 as SMNVEV (reference sequence). J gave up 6 bases and V 10 bases, and 13 bases lay outside the gene matches. The CDR3 DNA is TGTGCCACCCTCCTCGGGACAGGGACAAGCAATGAGCAGTTCTTC. Amino acids: CATLLGTGTSNEQFF.

The chain recombines TRBV10-3 with TRBJ2-2; a weak D match, TRBD1 (5 bases). Per the germline V gene, CDR1 is ENHRY and CDR2 is SYGVKD. This CDR3 comprises 15 residues. Trimming shortened V by 5 bases and J by 0 bases, and 10 bases separated the two germline ends. The DNA for the CDR3 is TGTGCCATCAGTAGGACAACTCCGAACACCGGGGAGCTGTTTTTT. Translated, it gives CAISRTTPNTGELFF.